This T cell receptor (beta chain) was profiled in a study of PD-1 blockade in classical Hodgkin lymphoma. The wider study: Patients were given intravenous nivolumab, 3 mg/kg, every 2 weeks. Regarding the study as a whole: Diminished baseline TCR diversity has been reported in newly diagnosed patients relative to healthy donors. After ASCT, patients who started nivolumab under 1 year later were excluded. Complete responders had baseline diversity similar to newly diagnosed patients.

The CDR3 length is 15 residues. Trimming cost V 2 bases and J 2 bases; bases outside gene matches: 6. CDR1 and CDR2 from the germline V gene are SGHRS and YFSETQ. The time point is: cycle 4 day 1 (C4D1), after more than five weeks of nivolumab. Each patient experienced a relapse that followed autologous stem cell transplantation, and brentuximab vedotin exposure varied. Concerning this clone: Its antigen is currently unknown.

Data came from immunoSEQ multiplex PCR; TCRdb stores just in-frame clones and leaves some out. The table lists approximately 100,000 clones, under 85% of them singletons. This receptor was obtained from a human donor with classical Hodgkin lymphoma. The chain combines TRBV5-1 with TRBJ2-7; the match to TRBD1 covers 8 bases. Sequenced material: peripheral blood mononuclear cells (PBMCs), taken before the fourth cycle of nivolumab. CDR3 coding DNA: TGCGCCAGCAGCTTCACCGGACAGGGTCCCTACGAGCAGTACTTC. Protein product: CASSFTGQGPYEQYF.